These 26 T cell receptor beta chains originate from one sample sequenced in a study of blood T cells in healthy people across ages. Next came a second PCR, run for roughly 6 to 11 cycles, which used a sample-barcoded 5' primer along with a J-beta primer mix. TCRdb re-analysed the 5' RACE reads in MiXCR, keeping a single row per CDR3 protein. The table includes over 300,000 distinct CDR3 sequences, 45% to 65% detected once. The sequencing input was blood. These receptors were obtained from a man in his sixties in good health.

The V call is TRBV12-3 or TRBV12-4, the J call TRBJ2-3; D gene unclear. The CDR3 extends over 13 amino acids. V lost 7 bases and J lost 1, with 9 bases in between. The CDR3 DNA sequence: TGTGCCAGCATTAAGGACGGCACAGATACGCAGTATTTT. The encoded protein is CASIKDGTDTQYF.

The chain joins TRBV6-2 or TRBV6-3 to TRBJ2-3; 15 bases are a match to TRBD2. Trimming took 2 bases from V and 2 from J; bases not matched to a gene: 8. Germline CDR1 is MNHEY and CDR2 is SVGEGT. The CDR3 length is 19 residues. CDR3 sequence reads: CASSYLLGLAGGLTDTQYF. CDR3 DNA: TGTGCCAGCAGTTACCTACTGGGACTAGCGGGAGGACTCACAGATACGCAGTATTTT.

As to this clonotype: A much larger clone differs by one base, so this may be a read error. V and J are TRBV5-4 and TRBJ2-2, with 8 bases identical to TRBD1. J lost 1 base, V lost 0 bases, and 2 bases had no gene match. Germline V gene lookup returns CDR1 SGHNT and CDR2 YYREEE (reference sequence). This CDR3 comprises 16 residues. CDR3 amino acids: CASSLGTGGNTGELFF. The CDR3 coding sequence is TGTGCCAGCAGCTTGGGAACAGGGGGGAACACCGGGGAGCTGTTTTTT. The full variable domain, in which reference TRBV5-4 and TRBJ2-2 provide the parts outside the CDR3, is ETGVTQSPTHLIKTRGQQVTLRCSSQSGHNTVSWYQQALGQGPQFIFQYYREEENGRGNFPPRFSGLQFPNYSSELNVNALELDDSALYLCASSLGTGGNTGELFFGEGSRLTVL.

The J gene is TRBJ2-7, the V gene TRBV7-3; D perhaps matches TRBD1 (5 bases). CDR1 SGHTA and CDR2 FQGTGA come from the germline V gene. Trimming removed 3 bases at V and 5 bases at J, with 14 bases between. The CDR3 runs to 14 residues. CDR3 amino acids: CASSFSQVRDEQYF. CDR3 DNA sequence: TGTGCCAGCAGCTTTTCACAGGTCCGGGACGAGCAGTACTTC. Full variable domain (missing parts from reference TRBV7-3 and TRBJ2-7): GAGVSQTPSNKVTEKGKYVELRCDPISGHTALYWYRQSLGQGPEFLIYFQGTGAADDSGLPNDRFFAVRPEGSVSTLKIQRTERGDSAVYLCASSFSQVRDEQYFGPGTRLTVT.

This clonotype was seen repeatedly, ten times or more. The chain is built from TRBV29-1 and TRBJ2-5, with 7 bases identical to TRBD1. The V gene's germline CDR1 is SQVTM and CDR2 ANQGSEA. This CDR3 comprises 12 residues. Trimming took 7 bases from V and 2 from J; bases not matched to a gene: 4. The CDR3 sequence is CSAGTDQETQYF. The CDR3 nucleotides read TGCAGCGCAGGGACAGATCAAGAGACCCAGTACTTC.

To note about this clonotype: A junction boundary mismatches the germline segment, possibly from a read error. V and J are TRBV7-2 and TRBJ2-5; D possibly corresponds to TRBD2 (5 bases). In germline, CDR1 is SGHTA, CDR2 FQGNSA. The CDR3 totals 13 residues. The CDR3 sequence: CASSTRRKEAQYF. The CDR3 coding sequence is TGTGCCAGCAGCACCCGGAGGAAAGAGGCCCAGTACTTC.

The rearrangement uses TRBV20-1 and TRBJ1-1; TRBD1 matches 7 bases. The germline V gene encodes CDR1 DFQATT and CDR2 SNEGSKA (reference sequence). This CDR3 comprises 15 residues. After removal of 0 bases from V and 5 bases from J, the junction contained 9 bases not matched to a gene. CDR3 coding DNA: TGCAGTGCTAGAGACCAGGGGGGGGGGCGGACTGAAGCTTTCTTT. Translation: CSARDQGGGRTEAFF.

The V gene is TRBV10-3, the J gene TRBJ2-3; TRBD2 matches at 9 bases. V was pared by 2 bases and J by 5 bases, with 8 bases of the junction left unmatched. This CDR3 has 16 residues. The germline V gene has CDR1 ENHRY and CDR2 SYGVKD. CDR3 sequence: CAISEVPSGTIDTQYF. CDR3 sequence (DNA): TGTGCCATCAGTGAGGTTCCTAGCGGGACCATAGATACGCAGTATTTT.

V gene TRBV7-9 combines with J gene TRBJ2-3; TRBD1 or TRBD2 may be the D gene (6 bases each). Trimming stripped 5 bases from V and 1 base from J, with 19 bases between. CDR3 length equals 17 residues. CDR1 SEHNR and CDR2 FQNEAQ come from the germline V gene (reference sequence). The CDR3 nucleotides are TGTGCCAGCAGCCCGGAGTGGGGGGCATCCGGCACAGATACGCAGTATTTT. It encodes CASSPEWGASGTDTQYF.

Only a few counts were recorded for this clonotype. The CDR3 spells CASSQGTSGGATDTQYF. The CDR3 DNA follows: TGCGCCAGCAGCCAAGGGACTAGCGGGGGGGCGACAGATACGCAGTATTTT. V usage is TRBV5-1 and J usage is TRBJ2-3, with 16 positions matching TRBD2. The V gene end was trimmed by 4 bases and the J gene end by 3 bases; junction bases not matched to a gene: 5. Germline V gene sequence: CDR1 SGHRS, CDR2 YFSETQ. The CDR3 has 17 amino acids. Combining the CDR3 with reference TRBV5-1 and TRBJ2-3 gives the whole variable domain KAGVTQTPRYLIKTRGQQVTLSCSPISGHRSVSWYQQTPGQGLQFLFEYFSETQRNKGNFPGRFSGRQFSNSRSEMNVSTLELGDSALYLCASSQGTSGGATDTQYFGPGTRLTVL.

The J gene is TRBJ2-5, the V gene TRBV10-3; weak D call: TRBD2 (6 bases). Between the trimmed V and J ends, which lost 4 bases and 5 bases, there was a span of 17 bases. Germline V gives CDR1 ENHRY, CDR2 SYGVKD. There are 15 residues in the CDR3. CDR3 sequence (DNA): TGTGCCATCAGTGCCGCGGGCCGTGGGGGGGAGACCCAGTACTTC. It is translated as CAISAAGRGGETQYF.

This rearrangement joins TRBV20-1 to TRBJ1-2; maybe TRBD1 (5 bases). V lost 3 bases to trimming and J lost 2 bases, with 13 bases between them. The V gene's germline CDR1 is DFQATT and CDR2 SNEGSKA (reference sequence). The CDR3 is 14 residues long. CDR3 DNA: TGCAGTGCTAGCGCCCAGGGAGGGAACTATGGCTACACCTTC. Its protein product is CSASAQGGNYGYTF.

In its sample, this clonotype was seen a few times. CDR3: CASSPGHASGANVLTF. The CDR3 nucleotides read TGCGCCAGCAGCCCAGGACACGCCTCTGGGGCCAACGTCCTGACTTTC. V gene TRBV5-1 combines with J gene TRBJ2-6; D may be TRBD1 (5 bases). V gave up 4 bases and J gave up 0 bases, with 11 bases separating them. CDR3 size: 16 residues. Germline V gene sequence: CDR1 SGHRS, CDR2 YFSETQ.

Only a few counts were recorded for this clonotype. This rearrangement joins TRBV20-1 to TRBJ2-7; D might be TRBD2 (6 bases). The CDR3 length is 14 residues. CDR1 is DFQATT, CDR2 SNEGSKA, per germline (reference sequence). Deletions cut 5 bases from V and 0 bases from J, with 14 bases between. The CDR3 spells CSAPQTRSSYEQYF. Here the CDR3 DNA reads TGCAGTGCTCCCCAGACTAGGAGCTCCTACGAGCAGTACTTC.

A few counts support this clonotype. The V call is TRBV27, the J call TRBJ2-5, with D unclear. The CDR3 extends over 15 amino acids. The ends were cut back, 2 bases at V and 5 bases at J, with 15 bases in the middle. Germline V CDR1 and CDR2: MNHEY, SMNVEV (reference sequence). The CDR3 DNA follows: TGTGCCAGCAGTTTAAGGCTTCTTCCCTTGGAGACCCAGTACTTC. As protein: CASSLRLLPLETQYF.

The DNA of the CDR3 is TGCGCCAGCAGCCAAGATTCCGCGAGGGAGCTGTTTTTT. It encodes CASSQDSARELFF. The chain employs TRBV4-3 and TRBJ2-2; D is ambiguous. The V and J ends lost 0 bases and 9 bases respectively, with 8 bases between them. This CDR3 contains 13 residues. CDR1 is LGHNA, CDR2 YSLEER, per germline.

The CDR3 coding sequence is TGTGCCAGCAGCTTGGGTAGGGGGCTCGCAGAGACCCAGTACTTC. It translates to CASSLGRGLAETQYF. The V and J genes are TRBV5-8 and TRBJ2-5; TRBD1 aligns across 7 bases. This CDR3 is built from 15 residues. The junction had 6 bases not matched to a gene; V was cut back by 0 bases and J by 4 bases. CDR1 and CDR2 from the germline V gene are SGHTS and YDEGEE.

This chain connects TRBV28 to TRBJ2-1; D ambiguous. With 4 bases removed from V and 8 bases from J, the gap between germline ends came to 6 bases. Germline V lookup: CDR1 MDHEN, CDR2 SYDVKM. The CDR3 spans 11 residues. The CDR3 loop reads CASSSLDEQFF. As DNA, the CDR3 is TGTGCCAGCAGTTCACTGGATGAGCAGTTCTTC.

The gene calls are TRBV6-1 and TRBJ1-1; D is unclear. The CDR3 runs 13 residues. Germline assignment: CDR1 MNHNS and CDR2 SASEGT. V lost 7 bases and J 1 base, leaving 10 bases between the germline ends. The CDR3, as DNA: TGTGCCAGCAAGGCTCTGGGGAACACTGAAGCTTTCTTT. It translates to CASKALGNTEAFF.

This clonotype has only a few counts. The J gene is TRBJ2-7, the V gene TRBV28; D is uncertain. The V end lost 6 bases, the J end lost 3 bases, and 15 bases lay between the germline ends. The CDR3 consists of 14 residues. Per the germline V gene, CDR1 is MDHEN and CDR2 is SYDVKM. In nucleotides, the CDR3 is TGTGCCAGCAGCGGACCCGCGGCCAACTACGAGCAGTACTTC. As protein: CASSGPAANYEQYF.

V is TRBV7-9 and J is TRBJ1-4, with a tentative D call TRBD1 (6 bases). The length of the CDR3 is 14 residues. CDR1 SEHNR and CDR2 FQNEAQ come from the germline V gene (reference sequence). Trimming shortened V by 2 bases and J by 8 bases, and 12 bases separated the two germline ends. In DNA, the CDR3 is TGTGCCAGCAGCTTATATGGAGGGGGGGAAAAACTGTTTTTT. This gives the protein CASSLYGGGEKLFF.

V gene TRBV7-6 combines with J gene TRBJ2-5, with D perhaps given as TRBD1 or TRBD2 (5 bases each). The V gene's germline CDR1 is SGHVS and CDR2 FNYEAQ. The CDR3 sequence is 15 residues long. The V gene lost 5 bases and the J gene lost 7 bases, with 20 bases spanning the gap. DNA of the CDR3: TGTGCCAGCAGCCCCACTCTGGGGACCCCTGGGACCCAGTACTTC. Translated, it gives CASSPTLGTPGTQYF.

J is TRBJ2-4 and V is TRBV3-1, with D uncertain. CDR3 length: 12 residues. CDR1 LGHDT and CDR2 YNNKEL come from the germline V gene (reference sequence). V shed 10 bases and J shed 4 bases, with 11 bases lying between them. CDR3 coding DNA: TGTGCCACGCTGGACCGGAAAAACATTCAGTACTTC. The encoded protein is CATLDRKNIQYF.

Ten or more counts support this clonotype. The V and J genes are TRBV7-2 and TRBJ2-5, with 7 bases that match TRBD2. The V gene end was trimmed by 1 base and the J gene end by 5 bases; junction bases not matched to a gene: 10. This CDR3 region has 16 residues. Looked up from germline, CDR1 is SGHTA and CDR2 is FQGNSA. The CDR3 coding sequence is TGTGCCAGCAGCTTAGGACTAGCCCCCGGGGGGGAGACCCAGTACTTC. Translation gives CASSLGLAPGGETQYF.

The chain joins TRBV6-2 or TRBV6-3 to TRBJ2-1, with D tentatively TRBD1 or TRBD2 (6 bases each). V was shortened by 5 bases and J by 7 bases, with 18 bases between the two germline ends. Germline loops: CDR1 MNHEY, CDR2 SVGEGT. The CDR3 totals 15 residues. Here the CDR3 reads CASSQTGGAKNEQFF. DNA of the CDR3: TGTGCCAGCAGTCAGACAGGAGGGGCAAAAAATGAGCAGTTCTTC.

About this clonotype itself: A read error may produce the germline difference seen at one junction end. CDR3 coding DNA: TGCGCCAGCAGCCAAGATGCATATTCCTCCCAAGCGACCCAGTACTTC. Translated, it gives CASSQDAYSSQATQYF. The chain is built from TRBV4-3 and TRBJ2-5; D not certain. Per the germline V gene, CDR1 is LGHNA and CDR2 is YSLEER. The CDR3 length is 16 residues.